This TCR beta chain was documented in a study of blood T cell repertoires in COVID-19. Germline V CDR1 and CDR2: SGHRS, YFSETQ. Trimming cost V 4 bases and J 7 bases; bases outside gene matches: 4. The CDR3 spans 14 residues. The Seattle patients joined while their infection was active and were tracked longitudinally afterward. Per the original data handling: Estimates of nucleated cell counts were drawn from the amplification of reference gene primers. Produced via immunoSEQ multiplex PCR; TCRdb's table is partial and in-frame only. V, J and clone size are those of that table, while D and trimming were read from the DNA. The table records 35,000 to 40,000 clones, around 84% of them present only once.

Material: peripheral blood. V is TRBV5-1 and J is TRBJ1-5; 11 bases map to TRBD1. This TCR was recovered from a man between 60 and 75 years old with COVID-19, enrolled during active disease. The CDR3 protein is CASSPGQGGQPQHF. The CDR3 coding sequence is TGCGCCAGCAGCCCGGGACAGGGGGGACAGCCCCAGCATTTT.